The clone carrying this TCR beta chain showed up just a few times. They built TCR cDNA with 5'RACE template switching, a step that put in a universal primer site and UMIs. In TCRdb, the 5' RACE reads were re-called with MiXCR into one record per CDR3 protein. The sample records about 340,000 distinct CDR3 sequences, about 12% being singletons. This specimen belongs to a study of T cells after yellow fever vaccination. The length of the CDR3 is 17 residues. V trimming: 2 bases; J trimming: 2 bases; junction bases outside the gene matches: 10. The germline gives CDR1 LGHNA, CDR2 YNFKEQ. The sample here was CD4+ T cells sorted from PBMCs, taken 15 days after the yellow fever booster vaccination. This sequence originates from a man aged 18 to 35 who received the YFV17D yellow fever vaccine. This chain connects TRBV4-2 to TRBJ2-5; 8 bases are a match to TRBD1. This CDR3 reads CASSQSPGTGGQETQYF. As DNA, the CDR3 is TGTGCCAGCAGCCAATCACCCGGGACAGGAGGACAAGAGACCCAGTACTTC.